This T cell receptor (beta chain) came from a study of radiotherapy plus CTLA-4 blockade in lung cancer. On the study more broadly: Of all patients, around 19% responded objectively and 25% to 35% showed disease control. Points from the study as a whole: Expansion of tumor-derived TCR clones was observed in blood after radiotherapy plus ipilimumab.

With regard to this clone: The antigen is not known.

Enrolled patients, whose metastatic non-small-cell lung cancer was chemo-refractory, received focal radiation plus CTLA-4 blockade with ipilimumab. The data were produced by immunoSEQ multiplex PCR, yet TCRdb's version contains in-frame clones alone and is incomplete. Of tens of thousands of clones in the sample, under 80% were seen once. CDR1 is MGHRA and CDR2 is YSYEKL in the germline V gene. The CDR3 extends over 14 amino acids. The junction had 1 base not matched to a gene; V was cut back by 3 bases and J by 2 bases. This receptor was taken from a human donor with non-small cell lung cancer who had a partial response to radiotherapy plus ipilimumab. Some clones in this sample may be carry-over from other donors' samples. The input for sequencing was peripheral blood, taken from a patient treated with radiotherapy plus ipilimumab. The chain uses TRBV4-1 and TRBJ1-2; 9 positions agree with TRBD1. This CDR3 reads CASSQGTGNYGYTF. CDR3 bases: TGCGCCAGCAGCCAGGGGACAGGGAACTATGGCTACACCTTC.